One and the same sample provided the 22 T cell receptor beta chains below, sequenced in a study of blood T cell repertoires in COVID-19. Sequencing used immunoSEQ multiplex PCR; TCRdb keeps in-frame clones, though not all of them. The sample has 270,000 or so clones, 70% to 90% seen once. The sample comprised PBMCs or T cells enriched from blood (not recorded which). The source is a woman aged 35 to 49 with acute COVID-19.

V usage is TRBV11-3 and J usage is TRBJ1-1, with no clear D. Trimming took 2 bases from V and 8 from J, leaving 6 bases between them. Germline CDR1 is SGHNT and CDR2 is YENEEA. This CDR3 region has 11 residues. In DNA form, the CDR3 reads TGTGCCAGCAGCTTAAGCCGAGAAGCTTTCTTT. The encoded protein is CASSLSREAFF.

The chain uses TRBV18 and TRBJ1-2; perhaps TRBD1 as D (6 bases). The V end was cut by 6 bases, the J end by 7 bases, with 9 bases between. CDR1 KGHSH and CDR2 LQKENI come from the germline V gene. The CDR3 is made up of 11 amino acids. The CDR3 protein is CASSPGAGYTF. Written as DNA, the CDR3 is TGTGCCAGCTCGCCAGGGGCTGGCTACACCTTC.

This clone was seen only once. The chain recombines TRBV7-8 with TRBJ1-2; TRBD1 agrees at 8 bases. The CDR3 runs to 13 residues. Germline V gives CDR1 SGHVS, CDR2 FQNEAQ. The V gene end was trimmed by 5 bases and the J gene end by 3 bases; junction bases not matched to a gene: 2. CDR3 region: CASSPQGDYGYTF. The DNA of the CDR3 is TGTGCCAGCAGCCCACAGGGGGACTATGGCTACACCTTC.

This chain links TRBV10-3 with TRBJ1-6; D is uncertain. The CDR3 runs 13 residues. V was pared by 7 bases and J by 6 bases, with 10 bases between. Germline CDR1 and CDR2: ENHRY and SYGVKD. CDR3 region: CAINADFNSPLHF. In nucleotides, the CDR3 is TGTGCCATCAACGCGGATTTTAATTCACCCCTCCACTTT.

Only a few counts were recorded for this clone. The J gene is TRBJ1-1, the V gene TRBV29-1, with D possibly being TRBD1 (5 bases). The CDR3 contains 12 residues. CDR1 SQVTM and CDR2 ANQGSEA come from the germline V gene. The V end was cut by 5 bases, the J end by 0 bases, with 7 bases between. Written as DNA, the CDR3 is TGCAGCGTTTCAGGGCTGAACACTGAAGCTTTCTTT. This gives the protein CSVSGLNTEAFF.

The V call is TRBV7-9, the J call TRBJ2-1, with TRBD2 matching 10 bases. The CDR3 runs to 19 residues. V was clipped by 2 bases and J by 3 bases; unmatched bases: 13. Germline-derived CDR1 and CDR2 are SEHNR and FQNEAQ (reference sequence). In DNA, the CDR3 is TGTGCCAGCAGCTTATGGGGGCGGGGACTAGCGAGATTCTACAATGAGCAGTTCTTC. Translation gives CASSLWGRGLARFYNEQFF.

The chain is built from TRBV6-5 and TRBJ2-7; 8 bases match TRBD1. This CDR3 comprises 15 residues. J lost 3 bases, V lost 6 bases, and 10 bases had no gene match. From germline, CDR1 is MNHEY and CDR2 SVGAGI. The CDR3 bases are TGTGCCAGCAGCGTATTCGGGACAGGAGTCTACGAGCAGTACTTC. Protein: CASSVFGTGVYEQYF.

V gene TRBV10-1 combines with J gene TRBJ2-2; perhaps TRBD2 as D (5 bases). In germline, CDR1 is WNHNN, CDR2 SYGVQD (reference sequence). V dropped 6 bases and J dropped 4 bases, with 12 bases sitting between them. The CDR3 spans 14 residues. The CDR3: CASSRTPPTGELFF. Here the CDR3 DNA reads TGCGCCAGCAGCCGGACTCCCCCCACCGGGGAGCTGTTTTTT.

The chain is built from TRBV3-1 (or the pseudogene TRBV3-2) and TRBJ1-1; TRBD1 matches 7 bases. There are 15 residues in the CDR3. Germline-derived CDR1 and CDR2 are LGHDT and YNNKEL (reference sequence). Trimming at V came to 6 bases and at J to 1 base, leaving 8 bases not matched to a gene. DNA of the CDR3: TGTGCCAGCAGTCTGGGACAGCTGTCGAACACTGAAGCTTTCTTT. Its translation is CASSLGQLSNTEAFF.

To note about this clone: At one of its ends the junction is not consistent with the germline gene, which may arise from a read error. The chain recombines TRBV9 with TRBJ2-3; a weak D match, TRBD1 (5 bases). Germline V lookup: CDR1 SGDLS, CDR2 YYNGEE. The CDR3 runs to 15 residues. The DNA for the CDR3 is TGTGCCAGCAGCGGACACCTTGAAATCACAGGTACGCAGTATTTT. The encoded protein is CASSGHLEITGTQYF. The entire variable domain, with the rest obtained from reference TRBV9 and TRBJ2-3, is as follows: DSGVTQTPKHLITATGQRVTLRCSPRSGDLSVYWYQQSLDQGLQFLIQYYNGEERAKGNILERFSAQQFPDLHSELNLSSLELGDSALYFCASSGHLEITGTQYFGPGTRLTVL.

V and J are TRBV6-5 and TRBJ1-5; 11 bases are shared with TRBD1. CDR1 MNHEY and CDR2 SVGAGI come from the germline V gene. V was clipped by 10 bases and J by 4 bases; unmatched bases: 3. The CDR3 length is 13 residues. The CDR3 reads CATWDRGNQPQHF. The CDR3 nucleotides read TGTGCCACCTGGGACAGGGGGAATCAGCCCCAGCATTTT.

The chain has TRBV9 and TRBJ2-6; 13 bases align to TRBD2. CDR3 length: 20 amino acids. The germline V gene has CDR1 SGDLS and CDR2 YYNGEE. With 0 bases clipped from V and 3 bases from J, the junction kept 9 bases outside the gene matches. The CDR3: CASSVVLGLAGSVGANVLTF. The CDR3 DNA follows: TGTGCCAGCAGCGTAGTTTTGGGACTAGCGGGATCTGTTGGGGCCAACGTCCTGACTTTC.

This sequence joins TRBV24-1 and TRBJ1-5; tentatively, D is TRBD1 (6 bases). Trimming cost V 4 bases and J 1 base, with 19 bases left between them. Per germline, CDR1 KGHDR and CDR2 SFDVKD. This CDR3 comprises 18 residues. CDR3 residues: CATSDGQHSWRSNQPQHF. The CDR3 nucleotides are TGTGCCACCAGTGACGGACAGCATTCCTGGAGGAGCAATCAGCCCCAGCATTTT.

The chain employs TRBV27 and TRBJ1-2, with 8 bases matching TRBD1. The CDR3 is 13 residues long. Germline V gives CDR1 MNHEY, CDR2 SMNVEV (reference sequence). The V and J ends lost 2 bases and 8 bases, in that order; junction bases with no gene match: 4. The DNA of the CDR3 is TGTGCCAGCAGTTTACAGGGGGCGCAGGGCTACACCTTC. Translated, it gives CASSLQGAQGYTF.

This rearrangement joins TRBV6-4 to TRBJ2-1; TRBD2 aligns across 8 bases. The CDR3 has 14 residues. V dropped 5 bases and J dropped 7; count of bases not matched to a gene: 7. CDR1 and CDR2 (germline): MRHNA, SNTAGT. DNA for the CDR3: TGTGCCAGCAGTCTTACTAGCGGTCGGAATGAGCAGTTCTTC. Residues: CASSLTSGRNEQFF.

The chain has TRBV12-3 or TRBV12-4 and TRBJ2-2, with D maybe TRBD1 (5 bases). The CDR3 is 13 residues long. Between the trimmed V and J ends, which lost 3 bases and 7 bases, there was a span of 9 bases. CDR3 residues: CASSLAGNGELFF. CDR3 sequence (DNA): TGTGCCAGCAGTTTGGCAGGGAACGGGGAGCTGTTTTTT.

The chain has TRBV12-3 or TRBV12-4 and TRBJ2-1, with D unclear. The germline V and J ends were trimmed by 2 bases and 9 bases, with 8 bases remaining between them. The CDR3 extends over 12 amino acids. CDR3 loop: CASSLISIEQFF. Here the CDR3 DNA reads TGTGCCAGCAGTTTAATTAGCATTGAGCAGTTCTTC.

CDR3 in DNA: TGTGCCAGTAGAAAAGTCGGGCCAGCCGGGGTTTTTGAGCAGTTCTTC. This sequence encodes CASRKVGPAGVFEQFF. The rearrangement uses TRBV19 and TRBJ2-1; weak D call: TRBD2 (5 bases). The germline gives CDR1 LNHDA, CDR2 SQIVND (reference sequence). Trimming took off 6 bases at V and 9 bases at J, with 24 bases between the two ends. This CDR3 region has 16 residues.

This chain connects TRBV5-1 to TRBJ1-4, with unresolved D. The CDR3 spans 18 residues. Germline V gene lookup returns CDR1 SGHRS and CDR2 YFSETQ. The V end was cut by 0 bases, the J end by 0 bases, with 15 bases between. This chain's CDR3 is CASSLAPRIVPTNEKLFF. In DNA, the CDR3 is TGCGCCAGCAGCTTGGCGCCGAGGATCGTTCCAACTAATGAAAAACTGTTTTTT.

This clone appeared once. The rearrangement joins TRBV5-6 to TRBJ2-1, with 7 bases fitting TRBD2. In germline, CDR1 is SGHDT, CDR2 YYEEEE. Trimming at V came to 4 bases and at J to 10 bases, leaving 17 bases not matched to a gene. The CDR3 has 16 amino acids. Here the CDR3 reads CASSRGGPLTAYEQFF. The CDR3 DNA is TGTGCCAGCAGCCGCGGGGGACCCCTTACGGCATACGAGCAGTTCTTC.

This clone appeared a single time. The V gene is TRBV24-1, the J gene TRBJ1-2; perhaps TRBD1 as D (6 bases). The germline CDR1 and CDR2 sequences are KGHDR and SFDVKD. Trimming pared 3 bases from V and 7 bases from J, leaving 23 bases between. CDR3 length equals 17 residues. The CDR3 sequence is CATSDGMYGRGTPGYTF. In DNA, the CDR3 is TGTGCCACCAGTGATGGTATGTACGGCAGGGGCACCCCTGGCTACACCTTC.

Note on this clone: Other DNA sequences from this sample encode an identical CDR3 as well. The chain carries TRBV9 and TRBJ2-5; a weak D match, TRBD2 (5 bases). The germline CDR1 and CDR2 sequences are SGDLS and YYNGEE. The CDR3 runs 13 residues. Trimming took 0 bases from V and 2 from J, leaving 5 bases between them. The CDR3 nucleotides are TGTGCCAGCAGCGTAGCGGGGCAAGAGACCCAGTACTTC. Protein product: CASSVAGQETQYF.